This is a list of T cell receptor beta chains from one sample in a study of blood T cell repertoires in COVID-19. Only in-frame clones appear in the TCRdb table, and some are missing; sequencing was by immunoSEQ multiplex PCR. There are some 120,000 clones in the sample; 85% to 90% occur only once, and around 6.3% lies in the top ten. Sequenced sample: peripheral blood. These receptors were obtained from a man aged 80 or over with active or convalescent COVID-19. CDR3s include the opening cysteine and the closing phenylalanine or tryptophan. The D gene is left open where the match is weak. The listing skips clone size in some rows; elsewhere it reads once, few, many or a size class.

TRBJ2-2	TRBV30	13	-	TRBD1	CAWGTGNTGELFF	TGTGCCTGGGGGACAGGGAACACCGGGGAGCTGTTTTTT
TRBJ2-3	TRBV5-4	16	-	TRBD2	CASSPGTSSSTDTQYF	TGTGCCAGCAGCCCCGGGACTAGCAGTAGCACAGATACGCAGTATTTT
TRBJ2-2	TRBV12-3/TRBV12-4	13	-	TRBD1	CASNRGGTGELFF	TGTGCCAGCAACAGGGGCGGCACCGGGGAGCTGTTTTTT
TRBJ2-1	TRBV5-1	14	-	-	CASSSTGKRDEQFF	TGCGCCAGCAGCTCGACAGGAAAAAGGGATGAGCAGTTCTTC
TRBJ1-5	TRBV6-2/TRBV6-3	16	-	TRBD1	CASSLQGAGSNQPQHF	TGTGCCAGCAGCTTACAGGGGGCTGGAAGCAATCAGCCCCAGCATTTT
TRBJ1-1	TRBV20-1	10	-	-	CSAGSVKAFF	TGCAGTGCTGGGAGCGTTAAAGCTTTCTTT
TRBJ1-6	TRBV13	14	-	-	CASSLERGDSPLHF	TGTGCCAGCAGCTTAGAAAGGGGCGATTCACCCCTCCACTTT
TRBJ2-5	TRBV5-1	14	-	TRBD2	CASSLGSGRETQYF	TGCGCCAGCAGCTTGGGTAGCGGGAGGGAGACCCAGTACTTC
TRBJ2-1	TRBV9	16	-	TRBD2	CASSVVPLAGGNEQFF	TGTGCCAGCAGCGTAGTCCCCCTAGCGGGAGGCAATGAGCAGTTCTTC
TRBJ2-1	TRBV2	16	few	TRBD2	CASSDVGLAGTDEQFF	TGTGCCAGCAGTGATGTGGGACTAGCGGGAACCGATGAGCAGTTCTTC
TRBJ1-3	TRBV7-2	15	-	TRBD1	CASSSSDRSGNTIYF	TGTGCCAGCAGCTCCTCGGACAGGTCTGGAAACACCATATATTTT
TRBJ2-1	TRBV5-1	13	-	TRBD1	CASNGQVDNEQFF	TGCGCCAGCAACGGACAGGTTGACAATGAGCAGTTCTTC
TRBJ1-3	TRBV3-1/TRBV3-2	13	-	-	CASSQLSGNTIYF	TGTGCCAGCAGTCAACTATCTGGAAACACCATATATTTT
TRBJ1-2	TRBV3-1/TRBV3-2	12	-	-	CASSPGGVGYTF	TGTGCCAGCAGCCCCGGAGGGGTTGGCTACACCTTC
TRBJ2-1	TRBV5-6	15	-	-	CASSPGTRIYNEQFF	TGTGCCAGCAGCCCCGGGACAAGGATATACAATGAGCAGTTCTTC
TRBJ1-5	TRBV4-2	15	-	TRBD1	CASSQDGTGDQPQHF	TGTGCCAGCAGCCAAGATGGGACAGGGGATCAGCCCCAGCATTTT
TRBJ2-2	TRBV5-4	17	-	TRBD1	CASSLFTGTGGTGELFF	TGTGCCAGCAGCCTCTTTACCGGGACAGGGGGGACCGGGGAGCTGTTTTTT
TRBJ1-1	TRBV3-1/TRBV3-2	16	-	-	CASSQALTTQGTEAFF	TGTGCCAGCAGCCAAGCCCTAACAACCCAGGGCACTGAAGCTTTCTTT
TRBJ2-1	TRBV7-2	13	-	-	CASSLADFIEQFF	TGTGCCAGCAGCTTAGCGGACTTCATTGAGCAGTTCTTC
TRBJ2-1	TRBV7-9	15	-	TRBD2	CASSLVGTNYNEQFF	TGTGCCAGCAGCTTAGTAGGGACTAACTACAATGAGCAGTTCTTC
TRBJ1-2	TRBV5-4	13	once	TRBD1	CASSADRNYGYTF	TGTGCCAGCAGCGCGGACAGGAACTATGGCTACACCTTC
TRBJ2-1	TRBV6-5	14	-	TRBD1	CASNPTTGAWEQFF	TGTGCCAGCAATCCCACTACAGGGGCTTGGGAGCAGTTCTTC
TRBJ2-2	TRBV7-7	18	-	TRBD2	CASSLLPSGSGGAGELFF	TGTGCCAGCAGCTTACTCCCTAGCGGGAGTGGAGGGGCCGGGGAGCTGTTTTTT
TRBJ2-5	TRBV18	16	once	TRBD1	CASSPGDRGLRETQYF	TGTGCCAGCTCACCGGGGGACAGGGGGCTAAGGGAGACCCAGTACTTC
TRBJ2-7	TRBV10-3	14	-	TRBD1	CAISETGGPYEQYF	TGTGCCATCAGTGAGACAGGGGGCCCCTACGAGCAGTACTTC
TRBJ2-1	TRBV15	14	few	-	CATSRDRRKHEQFF	TGTGCCACCAGCAGGGACAGACGGAAGCATGAGCAGTTCTTC
TRBJ2-4	TRBV3-1/TRBV3-2	13	-	TRBD2	CASSPSGLNIQYF	TGTGCCAGCAGCCCTAGCGGTCTAAACATTCAGTACTTC
TRBJ1-5	TRBV6-5	14	-	-	CASKSRYSNQPQHF	TGTGCCAGCAAGTCCCGGTATAGCAATCAGCCCCAGCATTTT
TRBJ2-7	TRBV27	17	-	TRBD2	CASSPGLAGDVSHEQYF	TGTGCCAGCAGTCCCGGACTAGCGGGAGACGTTAGCCACGAGCAGTACTTC
TRBJ1-2	TRBV14	16	-	TRBD1	CASSQAGTGGGYGYTF	TGTGCCAGCAGCCAAGCCGGGACAGGGGGAGGCTATGGCTACACCTTC
TRBJ2-7	TRBV23-1	16	-	TRBD1	CASSQSTGTACYEQYF	TGCGCCAGCAGTCAATCGACCGGGACAGCCTGTTACGAGCAGTACTTC
TRBJ1-4	TRBV7-9	16	-	TRBD1	CASSLEQGFPNEKLFF	TGTGCCAGCAGCTTAGAACAGGGGTTTCCTAATGAAAAACTGTTTTTT
TRBJ2-1	TRBV4-2	16	-	TRBD2	CASSPAGTSGKNEQFF	TGTGCCAGCAGCCCGGCCGGGACTAGCGGGAAAAATGAGCAGTTCTTC
TRBJ1-1	TRBV5-6	14	-	TRBD1	CASSLRQGSTEAFF	TGTGCCAGCAGCTTGCGACAGGGAAGCACTGAAGCTTTCTTT
TRBJ1-4	TRBV5-4	13	-	TRBD1	CASSLGQGEKLFF	TGTGCCAGCAGCTTAGGACAGGGGGAAAAACTGTTTTTT
TRBJ2-7	TRBV27	15	-	TRBD1	CASSITAGGYHEQYF	TGTGCCAGCAGTATTACGGCAGGGGGCTACCACGAGCAGTACTTC
TRBJ1-2	TRBV29-1	13	-	-	CSVGPGQGYGYTF	TGCAGCGTTGGTCCCGGGCAGGGCTATGGCTACACCTTC
TRBJ2-3	TRBV27	16	-	-	CASSLTGLLQGNTQYF	TGTGCCAGCAGTTTAACAGGTCTTCTGCAGGGGAATACGCAGTATTTT
TRBJ2-2	TRBV7-8	15	-	TRBD1	CASSSGTGRTGELFF	TGTGCCAGCAGCTCCGGGACAGGGAGGACCGGGGAGCTGTTTTTT
TRBJ1-1	TRBV7-9	16	-	TRBD1	CASSLLLVDRGPEAFF	TGTGCCAGCAGCTTATTGTTAGTTGATAGGGGGCCTGAAGCTTTCTTT
TRBJ2-1	TRBV7-6	16	-	-	CASSLATGRAYNEQFF	TGTGCCAGCAGCTTAGCGACCGGGAGAGCCTACAATGAGCAGTTCTTC
TRBJ2-1	TRBV5-4	14	-	TRBD2	CASSLGAGDNEQFF	TGTGCCAGCAGCTTGGGGGCGGGGGACAATGAGCAGTTCTTC
TRBJ2-3	TRBV19	13	-	-	CASSIRVSDTQYF	TGTGCCAGTAGTATACGAGTATCCGATACGCAGTATTTT
TRBJ1-4	TRBV19	13	-	TRBD1	CASSNQGGEKLFF	TGTGCCAGTAGCAATCAGGGGGGTGAAAAACTGTTTTTT
TRBJ2-1	TRBV7-2	16	-	TRBD1	CASSSGTGPVTGEQFF	TGTGCCAGCAGCTCCGGGACAGGGCCGGTAACGGGTGAGCAGTTCTTC
TRBJ2-2	TRBV5-1	15	-	-	CASSLVQGNTGELFF	TGCGCCAGCAGCTTGGTTCAGGGCAACACCGGGGAGCTGTTTTTT
TRBJ2-3	TRBV5-4	11	-	-	CASSLRERQYF	TGTGCCAGCAGCCTCCGGGAGAGGCAGTATTTT
TRBJ1-3	TRBV29-1	12	-	-	CSVEDPGYTIYF	TGCAGCGTTGAAGACCCAGGGTACACCATATATTTT
TRBJ1-1	TRBV3-1/TRBV3-2	12	-	-	CASSQFRAEAFF	TGTGCCAGCAGCCAATTTCGGGCTGAAGCTTTCTTT
TRBJ1-2	TRBV7-9	13	-	-	CASSQDSFYGYTF	TGTGCCAGCAGCCAAGACAGCTTCTATGGCTACACCTTC
TRBJ2-7	TRBV7-3	13	-	TRBD1	CASSPGTGSAQYF	TGTGCCAGCAGCCCGGGGACAGGGAGTGCGCAGTACTTC
TRBJ1-4	TRBV15	16	-	TRBD1	CATSRAPGTGNEKLFF	TGTGCCACCAGCAGAGCCCCCGGGACAGGGAATGAAAAACTGTTTTTT
TRBJ1-1	TRBV2	13	-	-	CASNRGRSTEAFF	TGTGCCAGCAACCGGGGTCGGTCCACTGAAGCTTTCTTT
TRBJ2-1	TRBV7-6	16	-	-	CASSLIRSGANNEQFF	TGTGCCAGCAGCTTAATTAGGTCAGGGGCTAACAATGAGCAGTTCTTC
TRBJ2-2	TRBV21-1	16	-	-	CASSKVDERETGELFF	TGTGCCAGCAGCAAAGTGGATGAGCGGGAGACCGGGGAGCTGTTTTTT
TRBJ2-3	TRBV9	14	-	-	CASSVEGGPDTQYF	TGTGCCAGCAGCGTAGAAGGAGGGCCAGATACGCAGTATTTT
TRBJ2-2	TRBV2	13	-	-	CASRGGVAGELFF	TGTGCCAGCAGAGGAGGGGTAGCCGGGGAGCTGTTTTTT
TRBJ1-5	TRBV18	12	once	-	CASSADGQPQHF	TGTGCCAGCTCAGCCGACGGGCAGCCCCAGCATTTT
TRBJ1-2	TRBV27	14	-	TRBD1	CASSSARGRDGYTF	TGTGCCAGCAGTTCGGCCAGGGGGCGGGATGGCTACACCTTC